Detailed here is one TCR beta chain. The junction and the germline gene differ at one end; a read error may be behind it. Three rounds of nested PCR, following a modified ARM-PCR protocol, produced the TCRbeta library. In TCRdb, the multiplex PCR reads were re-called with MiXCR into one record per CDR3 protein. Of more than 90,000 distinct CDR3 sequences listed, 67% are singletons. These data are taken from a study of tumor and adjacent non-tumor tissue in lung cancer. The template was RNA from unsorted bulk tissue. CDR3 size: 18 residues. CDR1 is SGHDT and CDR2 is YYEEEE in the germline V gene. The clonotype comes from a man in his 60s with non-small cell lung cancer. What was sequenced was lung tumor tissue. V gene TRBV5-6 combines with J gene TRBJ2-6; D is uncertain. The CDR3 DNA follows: TGTGCCAGCAGCTTGGATGGAAAGTGGACCTCTAGGGCCAACGTCCTGACTTTC. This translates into CASSLDGKWTSRANVLTF.